This T cell receptor (beta chain) was sequenced during a study of post-analysis software for immune sequencing data. Study observations and caveats: Same-batch preparations were strongly co-clustered by F measure. Included in a set of several TRBV segments more frequent in patients than controls were TRBV5-6, TRBV5-1 and TRBV20-1. Significantly decreased normalized Chao1 diversity was recorded for multiple sclerosis patients relative to controls.

Comment on this clonotype: The target antigen is unknown.

Presence of unique molecular identifiers characterized the TCR beta cDNA libraries. The source material, roughly 0.9 to 11 million T cells, gave rise to approximately 520,000 cDNA molecules. One entry per CDR3 protein, called by TCRdb with MiXCR from the PCR reads. The table records fewer than 550,000 distinct CDR3 sequences, roughly 34% of them present only once. CDR1 and CDR2 from the germline V gene are MDHEN and SYDVKM. The CDR3 totals 16 residues. V shed 2 bases and J shed 1 base, with 12 bases lying between them. Sequences were obtained from blood. This clonotype was sampled from a girl aged 2-17 years with multiple sclerosis. V usage is TRBV28 and J usage is TRBJ2-1; maybe TRBD1 (5 bases). This CDR3 reads CASSLKGLRSYNEQFF. For the CDR3, the DNA is TGTGCCAGCAGTTTAAAGGGGCTGCGGTCCTACAATGAGCAGTTCTTC.